This T cell receptor beta chain originates from a study of neurological immune-mediated disorders. Each CDR3 protein is one row after TCRdb ran MiXCR on the 5' RACE reads. Of about 46,000 distinct CDR3 sequences listed, 10% are singletons. The germline CDR1 and CDR2 sequences are MNHEY and SVGAGI. The CDR3 has 15 amino acids. The trim removed 6 bases at V and 3 bases at J, leaving 7 bases unmatched. Study-wide results and caveats: HTLV-1-associated myelopathy had the most TCR clonal expansion, and multiple sclerosis had the least, less than healthy controls.

This clonotype was detected a few times. Its target is unknown. This clonotype originated in a man between 65 and 85 years old with HTLV-1-associated myelopathy (HAM/TSP). This chain uses TRBV6-5 with TRBJ2-1, with 8 bases fitting TRBD2. The sequencing input was PBMCs. As DNA, the CDR3 is TGTGCCAGCAGCCTGGCCGGGACTAGCTACAATGAGCAGTTCTTC. It specifies CASSLAGTSYNEQFF.